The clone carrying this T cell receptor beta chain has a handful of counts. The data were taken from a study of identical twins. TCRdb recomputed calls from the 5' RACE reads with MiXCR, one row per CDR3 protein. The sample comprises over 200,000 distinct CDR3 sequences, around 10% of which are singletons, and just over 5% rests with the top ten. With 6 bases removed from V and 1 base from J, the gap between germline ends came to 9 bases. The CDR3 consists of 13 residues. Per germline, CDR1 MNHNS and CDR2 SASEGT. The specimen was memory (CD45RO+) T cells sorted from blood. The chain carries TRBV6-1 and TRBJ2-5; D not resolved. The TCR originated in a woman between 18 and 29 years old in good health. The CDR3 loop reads CASRPGTQETQYF. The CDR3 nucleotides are TGTGCCAGCAGGCCTGGTACCCAAGAGACCCAGTACTTC.